The 16 T cell receptor beta chains in this list originate from one sample, sequenced in a study of Graves' ophthalmopathy and Graves' hyperthyroidism. From RNA, the CDR3 regions of TCR beta chains were amplified and sequenced. RT-PCR with HTBI primers came first, then second-round multiplex PCR. In TCRdb, the multiplex PCR reads were re-called with MiXCR into one record per CDR3 protein. The sample contains almost 750,000 distinct CDR3 sequences, 40% of which appear only once. Sequencing input: peripheral blood. Receptors were obtained from an adult man with Graves' ophthalmopathy.

The chain links TRBV20-1 to TRBJ2-7, with D uncertain. CDR1 is DFQATT and CDR2 is SNEGSKA in the germline V gene (reference sequence). This CDR3 contains 12 residues. V shed 1 base and J shed 7 bases, with 11 bases lying between them. In DNA form, the CDR3 reads TGCAGTGCTAGAGGTCCCACCGGGGAGCAGTACTTC. This encodes CSARGPTGEQYF.

The genes are TRBV29-1 and TRBJ1-1; tentative D call: TRBD1 (5 bases). The CDR3 contains 12 residues. Per the germline V gene, CDR1 is SQVTM and CDR2 is ANQGSEA. The germline V and J ends were trimmed by 7 bases and 3 bases, with 12 bases remaining between them. As DNA, the CDR3 is TGCAGCGCAGGGTCCGTGGACACTGAAGCTTTCTTT. Residues: CSAGSVDTEAFF. Variable domain in full (rest from reference TRBV29-1 and TRBJ1-1): SAVISQKPSRDICQRGTSLTIQCQVDSQVTMMFWYRQQPGQSLTLIATANQGSEATYESGFVIDKFPISRPNLTFSTLTVSNMSPEDSSIYLCSAGSVDTEAFFGQGTRLTVV.

This clonotype has a count of ten or more. The V gene is TRBV7-9, the J gene TRBJ2-2; 12 nucleotides align to TRBD2. The V and J ends lost 5 bases and 6 bases, in that order; junction bases with no gene match: 4. From germline, CDR1 is SEHNR and CDR2 FQNEAQ (reference sequence). The CDR3 loop spans 15 amino acids. This CDR3 reads CASSPLAGGPGELFF. The CDR3 DNA sequence: TGTGCCAGCAGCCCCCTAGCGGGGGGGCCCGGGGAGCTGTTTTTT.

This chain connects TRBV7-9 to TRBJ1-1, with D maybe TRBD1 (6 bases). The CDR3 has 15 amino acids. CDR1 is SEHNR and CDR2 is FQNEAQ in the germline V gene (reference sequence). V shed 4 bases and J shed 2 bases, with 14 bases lying between them. CDR3 DNA: TGTGCCAGCAGCTCGGAAGAGGGGGGAAACACTGAAGCTTTCTTT. Translating gives CASSSEEGGNTEAFF.

The gene calls are TRBV2 and TRBJ2-2; TRBD1 matches 11 bases. The trim removed 6 bases at V and 5 bases at J, leaving 5 bases unmatched. The CDR3 is made up of 15 amino acids. Germline-derived CDR1 and CDR2 are SNHLY and FYNNEI. The CDR3 bases are TGTGCCAGCAGGGGGGACAGGGGGATAACCGGGGAGCTGTTTTTT. It translates to CASRGDRGITGELFF.

The sample holds a few counts of this clonotype. The chain couples TRBV20-1 to TRBJ2-7; D is possibly TRBD1 (5 bases). V was trimmed by 6 bases and J by 0 bases, leaving 18 bases between them. The CDR3 loop spans 15 amino acids. Germline CDR1 DFQATT, CDR2 SNEGSKA (reference sequence). The CDR3 here is CSAKSSSDSSYEQYF. The CDR3 nucleotides read TGCAGTGCCAAGTCCTCCTCAGACAGCTCCTACGAGCAGTACTTC.

This clonotype was seen at least ten times. CDR3 DNA sequence: TGCAGCGTTCTACATCCCTCTCTGGGGGTGTTTTTT. This sequence encodes CSVLHPSLGVFF. The chain recombines TRBV29-1 with TRBJ1-4; a possible D gene is TRBD1 (5 bases). Germline loops: CDR1 SQVTM, CDR2 ANQGSEA. V lost 5 bases and J 15 bases, leaving 19 bases between the germline ends. The CDR3 has 12 amino acids. The variable domain in full, completed from reference TRBV29-1 and TRBJ1-4, reads SAVISQKPSRDICQRGTSLTIQCQVDSQVTMMFWYRQQPGQSLTLIATANQGSEATYESGFVIDKFPISRPNLTFSTLTVSNMSPEDSSIYLCSVLHPSLGVFFGSGTQLSVL.

V gene TRBV12-3 or TRBV12-4 combines with J gene TRBJ1-4; 8 positions match TRBD1. The CDR3 sequence is 18 residues long. Trimming removed 1 base from V and 2 bases from J; junction bases left unmatched: 9. The CDR3 is CASSLEGTGRSTNEKLFF. Written as DNA, the CDR3 is TGTGCCAGCAGTTTAGAGGGGACAGGTCGTTCGACTAATGAAAAACTGTTTTTT.

The sample holds a few counts of this clonotype. The rearrangement joins TRBV25-1 to TRBJ2-2; 9 nucleotides line up with TRBD2. The CDR3 is 12 amino acids. In germline, CDR1 is MGHDK, CDR2 SYGVNS. The CDR3 region has the DNA TGTGCTAGCGGGAGTAGCACCGGGGAGCTGTTTTTT. Translating gives CASGSSTGELFF.

The rearrangement joins TRBV9 to TRBJ2-3; D unresolved. The V gene's germline CDR1 is SGDLS and CDR2 YYNGEE. CDR3 length: 11 residues. Trimming took off 0 bases at V and 10 bases at J, with 6 bases between the two ends. The CDR3, as DNA: TGTGCCAGCAGCGTAGGTGAGGCGCAGTATTTT. This sequence encodes CASSVGEAQYF.

This clonotype was seen repeatedly, ten times or more. The chain has TRBV25-1 and TRBJ1-1, with D hard to call. CDR1 MGHDK and CDR2 SYGVNS come from the germline V gene. Deletions cut 4 bases from V and 0 bases from J, with 6 bases between. The CDR3 has 13 residues. In DNA, the CDR3 is TGTGCCAGCAGTGGATACATGAACACTGAAGCTTTCTTT. Its translation: CASSGYMNTEAFF.

The V gene is TRBV2, the J gene TRBJ1-5; D may be TRBD1 (6 bases). V was shortened by 6 bases and J by 2 bases, with 14 bases between the two germline ends. CDR3 size: 15 residues. Germline loops: CDR1 SNHLY, CDR2 FYNNEI. CDR3 sequence: CASSAQGTGNQPQHF. The CDR3 DNA is TGTGCCAGCAGCGCTCAGGGGACGGGCAATCAGCCCCAGCATTTT.

For this clonotype: Likely a read error: the CDR3 ends without its conserved phenylalanine or tryptophan. The rearrangement joins TRBV7-2 to TRBJ1-1; TRBD1 aligns across 7 bases. The CDR3 totals 14 residues. The germline gives CDR1 SGHTA, CDR2 FQGNSA. Unmatched junction bases numbered 9, after V lost 9 bases and J lost 2 bases. The CDR3 reads CASSEGQFNTEAFL. The CDR3 nucleotides are TGTGCCAGTAGTGAGGGACAGTTCAACACTGAAGCTTTCCTT.

The V call is TRBV29-1, the J call TRBJ1-2, with 9 bases identical to TRBD1. Trimming removed 8 bases from V and 7 bases from J; junction bases left unmatched: 11. CDR3 length equals 13 residues. The germline V gene has CDR1 SQVTM and CDR2 ANQGSEA. The CDR3: CSPMGDRDPGYTF. CDR3 nucleotide sequence: TGCAGCCCAATGGGGGACAGGGATCCTGGCTACACCTTC.

CDR3 sequence (DNA): TGTGCCAGCAGCTTAGCACCCATGGGGGGGACCCAGTACTTC. This codes for CASSLAPMGGTQYF. The J gene is TRBJ2-5, the V gene TRBV7-9, with D tentatively TRBD2 (6 bases). Trimming removed 0 bases at V and 7 bases at J, with 12 bases between. The CDR3 is made up of 14 amino acids. The V gene's germline CDR1 is SEHNR and CDR2 FQNEAQ (reference sequence).

This clonotype was counted ten times or more. The chain is built from TRBV11-2 and TRBJ2-7; 7 bases map to TRBD1. The CDR3 spans 13 residues. Germline trimming cut 5 bases from V and 4 bases from J; bases unmatched to any gene: 5. CDR1 is SGHAT, CDR2 FQNNGV, per germline. The DNA of the CDR3 is TGTGCCAGCAGCCGGGGACAGATGTACGAGCAGTACTTC. Amino acids: CASSRGQMYEQYF.